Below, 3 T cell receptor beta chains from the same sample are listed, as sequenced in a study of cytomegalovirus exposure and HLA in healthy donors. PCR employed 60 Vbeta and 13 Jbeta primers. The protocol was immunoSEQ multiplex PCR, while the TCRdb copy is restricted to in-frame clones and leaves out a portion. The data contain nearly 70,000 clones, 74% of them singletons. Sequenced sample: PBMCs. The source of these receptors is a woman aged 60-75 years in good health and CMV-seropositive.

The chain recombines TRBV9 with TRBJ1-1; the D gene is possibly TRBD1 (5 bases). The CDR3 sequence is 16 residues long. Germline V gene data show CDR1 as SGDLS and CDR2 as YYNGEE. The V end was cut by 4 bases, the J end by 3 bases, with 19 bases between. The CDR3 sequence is CASSLGSAGLDTEAFF. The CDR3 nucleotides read TGTGCCAGCAGCCTTGGGTCAGCGGGGCTAGACACTGAAGCTTTCTTT.

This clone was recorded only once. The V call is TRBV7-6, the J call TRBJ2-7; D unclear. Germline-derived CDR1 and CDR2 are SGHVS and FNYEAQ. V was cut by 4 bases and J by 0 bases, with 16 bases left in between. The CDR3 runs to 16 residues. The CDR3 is CASSSMPPGHSYEQYF. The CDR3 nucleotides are TGTGCCAGCAGCTCAATGCCCCCTGGCCACTCCTACGAGCAGTACTTC.

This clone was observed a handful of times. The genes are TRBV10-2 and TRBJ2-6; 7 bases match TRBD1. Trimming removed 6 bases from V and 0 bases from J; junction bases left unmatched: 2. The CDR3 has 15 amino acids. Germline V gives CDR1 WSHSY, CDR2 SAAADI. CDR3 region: CASRNRGSGANVLTF. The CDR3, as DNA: TGCGCCAGCAGGAACAGGGGCTCTGGGGCCAACGTCCTGACTTTC.